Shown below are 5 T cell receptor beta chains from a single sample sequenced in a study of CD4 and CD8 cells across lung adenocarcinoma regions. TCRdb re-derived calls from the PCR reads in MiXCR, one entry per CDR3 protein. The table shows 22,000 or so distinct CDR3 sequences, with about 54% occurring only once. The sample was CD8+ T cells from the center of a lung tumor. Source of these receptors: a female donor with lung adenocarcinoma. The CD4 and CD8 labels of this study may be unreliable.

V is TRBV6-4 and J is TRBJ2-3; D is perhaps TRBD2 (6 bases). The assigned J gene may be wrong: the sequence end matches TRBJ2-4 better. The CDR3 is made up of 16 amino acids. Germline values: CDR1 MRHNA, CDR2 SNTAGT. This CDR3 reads CASSESGECATDTQYF. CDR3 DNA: TGTGCCAGCAGTGAGTCGGGGGAGTGTGCCACAGATACTCAGTACTTC.

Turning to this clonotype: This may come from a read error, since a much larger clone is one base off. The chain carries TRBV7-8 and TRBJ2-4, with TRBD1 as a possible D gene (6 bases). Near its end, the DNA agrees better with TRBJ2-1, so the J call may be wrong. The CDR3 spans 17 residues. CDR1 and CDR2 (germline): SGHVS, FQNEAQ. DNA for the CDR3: TGTGCCAGCAGGGCCCGCCCGCTCGGGCAGGGGCGCGACGAGCAGTTCTTC. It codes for CASRARPLGQGRDEQFF.

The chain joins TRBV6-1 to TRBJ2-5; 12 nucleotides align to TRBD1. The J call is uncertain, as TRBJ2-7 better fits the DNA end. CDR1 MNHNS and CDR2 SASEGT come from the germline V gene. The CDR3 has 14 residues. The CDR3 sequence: CASSRDRGLYEQYF. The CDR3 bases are TGTGCCAGCAGCCGGGACAGGGGGCTTTACGAGCAGTACTTC.

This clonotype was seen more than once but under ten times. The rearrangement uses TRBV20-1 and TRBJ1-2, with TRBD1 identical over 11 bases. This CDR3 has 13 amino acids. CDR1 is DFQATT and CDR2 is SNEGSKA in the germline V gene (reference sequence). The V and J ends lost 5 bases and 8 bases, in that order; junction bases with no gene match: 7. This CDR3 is CSAGSGTGGGYTF. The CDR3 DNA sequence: TGCAGTGCTGGTTCCGGGACAGGGGGAGGCTACACCTTC.

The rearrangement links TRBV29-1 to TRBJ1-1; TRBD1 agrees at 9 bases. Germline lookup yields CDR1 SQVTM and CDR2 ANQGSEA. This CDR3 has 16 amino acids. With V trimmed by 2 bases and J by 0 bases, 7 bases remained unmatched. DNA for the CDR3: TGCAGCGTTGAAAACCCGGGACAGGGTATGAACACTGAAGCTTTCTTT. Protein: CSVENPGQGMNTEAFF.